This T cell receptor (beta chain) derives from a study of T cells expressing NK-cell markers. Regarding the study as a whole: Dominant NKG2C+ clonotypes accounted for about 1.0-8% of CD8+ T cells in 5 to 7 donors.

The CDR3 has 16 amino acids. Germline CDR1 and CDR2: SGDLS and YYNGEE. On this clonotype itself: Antigen unknown.

No DNA is given; TCRdb re-called the 5' RACE reads and lists each CDR3 protein once. The sample table includes roughly 150,000 distinct CDR3 sequences. This TCR was recovered from a woman aged 18 to 75 in good health. The sequenced material came from blood T cells: a sorted CD56 or NKG2C T cell subset, CD4+ or CD8+ T cells, or bulk PBMC T cells (not recorded which). The genes are TRBV9 and TRBJ1-1; checking the TCRdb D call of TRBD1 is not possible without DNA. CDR3: CASSVEAGRRVGEAFF. The full variable domain, its missing parts supplied by reference TRBV9 and TRBJ1-1, is DSGVTQTPKHLITATGQRVTLRCSPRSGDLSVYWYQQSLDQGLQFLIQYYNGEERAKGNILERFSAQQFPDLHSELNLSSLELGDSALYFCASSVEAGRRVGEAFFGQGTRLTVV.